This T cell receptor beta chain was observed in a study of cytomegalovirus exposure and HLA in healthy donors. Study-level points and caveats: Likely technical artifact: a cluster of highly shared sequence variants.

Sample share makes this clone medium-sized (0.01 to 0.1%). The antigen is not known. Trimming at V came to 7 bases and at J to 4 bases, leaving 9 bases not matched to a gene. From germline, CDR1 is MNHNY and CDR2 SVGAGI (reference sequence). CDR3 length equals 15 residues. Use of 60 Vbeta and 13 Jbeta primers characterized the PCR. TCRdb's copy holds only in-frame clones and misses some; the assay was immunoSEQ multiplex PCR. The sample includes about 100,000 clones, 65% to 80% of them seen just once. The sequence derives from a man aged 50-59 years in good health and CMV-seronegative. Sequenced: PBMCs. This sequence joins TRBV6-6 and TRBJ2-5; 10 bases agree with TRBD1. Here the CDR3 DNA reads TGTGCCAGCATGCAGGGGCGGGACAGGGGAGAGACCCAGTACTTC. This sequence encodes CASMQGRDRGETQYF.